The present T cell receptor beta chain was sequenced within a study of beta chain features in type 1 diabetes. Study results and caveats: Compared with healthy donors, patients appeared to share more similar naive, central memory and regulatory TCRB repertoires. The study found moderately but significantly shorter TCRB CDR3s in all four CD4+ subsets of Type 1 diabetes patients.

CD45RO/CCR7/CD25/CD127/CD95/CD27 sorting isolated CD4+ naive, central memory, regulatory and stem cell-like memory cells. Expressed TCRB transcripts got sequenced, as all isolated RNA was reverse transcribed. Approximately 3.6 million reads, on average, came from each naive, central memory and regulatory T cell sample. The data were produced by immunoSEQ multiplex PCR, yet TCRdb's version contains in-frame clones alone and is incomplete. The sample consists of approximately 70,000 clones, about 48% of them appearing once. The CDR3 covers 15 residues. V shed 5 bases, J shed 2 bases, and the junction held 9 bases outside the gene matches. Germline CDR1 reads MNHNY; CDR2 reads SVGAGI (reference sequence). This clone turned up a few times. Its antigen is currently unknown.

This chain links TRBV6-6 with TRBJ2-7; 7 nucleotides align to TRBD2. This TCR came from a man between 25 and 39 years old with type 1 diabetes. The sequencing sample was made of central memory CD4+ T cells from blood. DNA of the CDR3: TGTGCCAGCAGTCCCAGCGGGATTAAAACCTACGAGCAGTACTTC. Protein sequence: CASSPSGIKTYEQYF.